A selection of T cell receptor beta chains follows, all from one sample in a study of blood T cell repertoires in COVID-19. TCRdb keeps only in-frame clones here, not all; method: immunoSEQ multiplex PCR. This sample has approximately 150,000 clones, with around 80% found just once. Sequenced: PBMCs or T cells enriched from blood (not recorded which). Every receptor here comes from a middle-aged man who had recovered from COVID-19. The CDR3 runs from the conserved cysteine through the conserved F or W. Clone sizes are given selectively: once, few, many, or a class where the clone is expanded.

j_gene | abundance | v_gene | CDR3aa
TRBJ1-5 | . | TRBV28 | CASTDSNQPQHF
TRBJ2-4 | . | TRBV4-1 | CASSPRLGNQAKNIQYF
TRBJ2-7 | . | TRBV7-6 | CASSSGDRGTYEQYF
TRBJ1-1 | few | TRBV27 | CASRETGEVEAFF
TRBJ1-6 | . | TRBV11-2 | CASSFETGDNSPLHF
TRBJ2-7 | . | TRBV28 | CASRGKGAEQYF
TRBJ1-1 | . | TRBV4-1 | CASSQDFSTVAFF
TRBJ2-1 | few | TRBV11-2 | CASSAKTGISNEQFF
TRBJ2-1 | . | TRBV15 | CATSRDTDNEQFF
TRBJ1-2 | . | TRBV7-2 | CASSPLGGSYGYTF
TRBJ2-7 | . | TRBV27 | CASSLVVSSYEQYF
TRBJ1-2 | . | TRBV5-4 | CASSPTGIGYGYTF
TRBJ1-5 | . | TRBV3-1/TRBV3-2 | CASSQRAPTVGTGNQPQHF
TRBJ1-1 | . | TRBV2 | CASKGSRTEAFF
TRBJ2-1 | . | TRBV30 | CAWRPTGVVNEQFF
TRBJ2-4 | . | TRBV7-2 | CASSLALGSGVTKNIQYF
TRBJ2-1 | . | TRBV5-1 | CASITGYRGLSYNEQFF
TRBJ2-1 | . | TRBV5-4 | CASSSGGAGEVNEQFF
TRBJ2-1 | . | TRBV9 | CASSVVASGGAVEQFF
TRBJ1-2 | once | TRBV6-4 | CASSPGQGAGYGYTF
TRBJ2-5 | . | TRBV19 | CASSIWGRRAVSETQYF
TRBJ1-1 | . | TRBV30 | CAWTGTAEAFF
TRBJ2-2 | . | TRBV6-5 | CASSYPGQGTGELFF
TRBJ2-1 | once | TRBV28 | CASRTAGGKYEQFF
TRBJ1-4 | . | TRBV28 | CASSPSRGVPRNLREKLFF
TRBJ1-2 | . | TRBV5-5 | CASSLNRAGGYTF
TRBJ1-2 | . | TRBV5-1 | CASSLAGGYGYTF
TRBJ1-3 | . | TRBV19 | CASSIDSHGGNTIYF
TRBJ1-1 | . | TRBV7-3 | CASSRQGTEAFF
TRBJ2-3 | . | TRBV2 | CASSKEYRTDTQYF
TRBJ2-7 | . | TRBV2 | CASSEAYYEQYF
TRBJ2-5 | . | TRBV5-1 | CASSLGGDQETQYF
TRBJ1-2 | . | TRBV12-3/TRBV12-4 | CASRAANYGYTF
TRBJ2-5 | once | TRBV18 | CASSTGETQYF
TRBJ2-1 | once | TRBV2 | CASTVTGSRTRVTYNEQFF
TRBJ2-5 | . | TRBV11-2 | CASSYRDRALETQYF
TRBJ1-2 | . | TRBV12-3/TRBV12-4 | CASTSSGDYGYTF
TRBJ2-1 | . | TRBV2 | CASSTPTGSTSSYNEQFF
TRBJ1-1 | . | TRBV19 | CASSNTGSLTEAFF
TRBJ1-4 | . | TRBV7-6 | CASSLASPGANEKLFF
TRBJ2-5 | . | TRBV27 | CASSFRGGRETQYF
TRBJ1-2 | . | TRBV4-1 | CASSQDYTGGHYGYTF
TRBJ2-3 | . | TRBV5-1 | CASSFRDRGTDTQYF
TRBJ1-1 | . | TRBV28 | CASRTQEVEAFF
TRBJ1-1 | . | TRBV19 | CASSIRGQTEAFF
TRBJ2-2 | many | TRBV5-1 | CASRKQANTGELFF
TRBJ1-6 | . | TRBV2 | CASSESRGPYNSPLHF
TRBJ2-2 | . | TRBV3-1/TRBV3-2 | CASRVQGAWNTGELFF
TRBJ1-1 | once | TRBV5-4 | CASSPGGSVLHREAFF
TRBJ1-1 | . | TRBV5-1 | CASTTFGPNTEAFF
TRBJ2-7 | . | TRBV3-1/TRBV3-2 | CASSQASSGVIEQYF
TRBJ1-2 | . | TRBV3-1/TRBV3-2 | CASRRGRGNYGYTF
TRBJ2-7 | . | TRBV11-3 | CASSLDGSSYEQYF
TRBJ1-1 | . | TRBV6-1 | CASSEGGGSPMNTEAFF
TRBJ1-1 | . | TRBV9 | CASSGGGTEAFF